These 9 T cell receptor beta chains came from one sample sequenced in a study of T cell repertoires in ileal Crohn's disease. The data were produced by immunoSEQ multiplex PCR, yet TCRdb's version contains in-frame clones alone and is incomplete. Among about 8,000 clones listed, approximately 85% were seen once. The time point here: inflamed ileum from the surgical specimen. Sample: ileal tissue. These receptors all stem from an adult with Crohn's disease.

V and J are TRBV29-1 and TRBJ2-6; D remains unclear. The CDR3 length is 18 residues. CDR1 is SQVTM, CDR2 ANQGSEA, per germline. Trimming removed 4 bases at V and 3 bases at J, with 22 bases between. The CDR3 loop reads CSVALDPGSYSGANVLTF. The CDR3 nucleotides are TGCAGCGTTGCTCTTGACCCCGGCAGTTATAGTGGGGCCAACGTCCTGACTTTC.

This clone was detected only once. The chain combines TRBV2 with TRBJ1-2; D is uncertain. Germline V gene data show CDR1 as SNHLY and CDR2 as FYNNEI. The CDR3 covers 13 residues. V gave up 2 bases and J gave up 3 bases, with 7 bases separating them. DNA of the CDR3: TGTGCCAGCAGTGAACAGGCCTACTATGGCTACACCTTC. It translates to CASSEQAYYGYTF.

This clone was detected only a few times. The gene calls are TRBV5-5 and TRBJ1-1; no clear D. CDR3 length: 16 amino acids. The V end lost 2 bases, the J end lost 2 bases, and 16 bases lay between the germline ends. Looked up from germline, CDR1 is SGHKS and CDR2 is YYEKEE (reference sequence). The CDR3 is CASSFFTSQLNTEAFF. The CDR3 region has the DNA TGTGCCAGCAGCTTCTTTACCAGCCAACTAAACACTGAAGCTTTCTTT.

V gene TRBV28 combines with J gene TRBJ1-4; D is perhaps TRBD1 (6 bases). Trimming took 7 bases from V and 3 from J, leaving 15 bases between them. This CDR3 spans 15 amino acids. Per the germline V gene, CDR1 is MDHEN and CDR2 is SYDVKM. CDR3 nucleotides: TGTGCCAGCAACCGCGGGGGGGCTTCTAATGAAAAACTGTTTTTT. Translation: CASNRGGASNEKLFF.

Comment on this clone: The sample carries other DNA sequences with the same CDR3. The rearrangement uses TRBV7-2 and TRBJ2-3, with D perhaps matching TRBD1 (5 bases). V was trimmed by 2 bases and J by 0 bases, leaving 6 bases between them. Germline V CDR1 and CDR2: SGHTA, FQGNSA. The CDR3 length is 14 residues. The CDR3 DNA follows: TGTGCCAGCAGCTTACAGGGCAGCACAGATACGCAGTATTTT. Its protein product is CASSLQGSTDTQYF.

The rearrangement uses TRBV5-1 and TRBJ2-4; D is undetermined. Germline V gene lookup returns CDR1 SGHRS and CDR2 YFSETQ. The CDR3 is 16 residues long. The V end lost 0 bases, the J end lost 0 bases, and 10 bases lay between the germline ends. The CDR3 coding sequence is TGCGCCAGCAGCTTGGGAGTTTCACTAGCCAAAAACATTCAGTACTTC. Encoded protein: CASSLGVSLAKNIQYF.

On this clone: The same CDR3 also results from other DNA sequences found in this sample. The CDR3 DNA reads TGTGCCAGCAGCCCCTCTGGAAACACCATATATTTT. Protein sequence: CASSPSGNTIYF. The chain links TRBV7-8 to TRBJ1-3, with D hard to call. This CDR3 is 12 amino acids long. CDR1 is SGHVS, CDR2 FQNEAQ, per germline. Trimming left V 5 bases short and J 0 bases short, with 2 bases between.

This clone was seen a few times. The J gene is TRBJ2-7, the V gene TRBV2; 7 bases line up with TRBD1. The CDR3 is made up of 13 amino acids. Trimming at V came to 11 bases and at J to 0 bases, leaving 7 bases not matched to a gene. The V gene's germline CDR1 is SNHLY and CDR2 FYNNEI. The CDR3 DNA is TGTGCCCTCACAGGGGCCGACTCCTACGAGCAGTACTTC. Protein product: CALTGADSYEQYF. Filled out from reference TRBV2 and TRBJ2-7, the complete variable domain reads EPEVTQTPSHQVTQMGQEVILRCVPISNHLYFYWYRQILGQKVEFLVSFYNNEISEKSEIFDDQFSVERPDGSNFTLKIRSTKLEDSAMYFCALTGADSYEQYFGPGTRLTVT.

This chain's CDR3 is CASSQGGQGAGETQYF. The CDR3 region has the DNA TGTGCCAGCAGTCAAGGGGGACAGGGAGCAGGGGAGACCCAGTACTTC. The chain carries TRBV28 and TRBJ2-5, with 9 bases identical to TRBD1. CDR1 is MDHEN, CDR2 SYDVKM, per germline. CDR3 size: 16 residues. Trimming cost V 5 bases and J 5 bases; bases outside gene matches: 12.